This T cell receptor (beta chain) derives from a study of OX40 agonist ivuxolimab in advanced cancers. The overall study: Patients got intravenous ivuxolimab at 0.01 to 10 mg/kg every 2 weeks.

This clone was observed a single time. CDR1 and CDR2 from the germline V gene are SGHTA and FQGTGA. The CDR3 has 14 residues. The V end was cut by 2 bases, the J end by 11 bases, with 18 bases between. TCRdb's table, derived via immunoSEQ multiplex PCR, lists solely in-frame clones and lacks some. The sample yields tens of thousands of clones, about 85% seen once. The specimen comprised CD4+ or CD8+ T cells sorted from blood, sampled in a trial of the OX40 agonist ivuxolimab. The gene calls are TRBV7-3 and TRBJ1-1; weak D call: TRBD1 (5 bases). The clonotype originates from an adult with an advanced solid tumor such as melanoma, head and neck, liver or kidney cancer. In nucleotides, the CDR3 is TGTGCCAGCAGCTTACTGGCGGGGCCGGTGGATGCTTTCTTT. It specifies CASSLLAGPVDAFF. The whole variable domain, filled in from reference TRBV7-3 and TRBJ1-1, reads GAGVSQTPSNKVTEKGKYVELRCDPISGHTALYWYRQSLGQGPEFLIYFQGTGAADDSGLPNDRFFAVRPEGSVSTLKIQRTERGDSAVYLCASSLLAGPVDAFFGQGTRLTVV.